This T cell receptor (beta chain) derives from a study of cytomegalovirus exposure and HLA in healthy donors. 60 Vbeta and 13 Jbeta primers were used in PCR. Only in-frame clones appear in the TCRdb table, and some are missing; sequencing was by immunoSEQ multiplex PCR. The profile shows about 130,000 clones, over 65% of them singletons. Germline-derived CDR1 and CDR2 are ENHRY and SYGVKD. V shed 3 bases, J shed 2 bases, and the junction held 4 bases outside the gene matches. The CDR3 has 15 amino acids. The chain employs TRBV10-3 and TRBJ2-7; 10 nucleotides line up with TRBD1. Sequencing was performed on PBMCs. The clonotype was recovered from a man aged 45-60 years in good health and CMV-seronegative. Here the CDR3 DNA reads TGTGCCATCAGTGACAAGGGGACAGGGGCCTACGAGCAGTACTTC. Protein product: CAISDKGTGAYEQYF.